The clone carrying this TCR beta chain showed up just once. The data are from a study of blood T cell repertoires in COVID-19. This table comes from immunoSEQ multiplex PCR, and its TCRdb copy is limited to in-frame clones, with some not included. This table holds 300,000 to 400,000 clones, 80% to 90% found once. Losses at the gene ends were 5 bases for V and 8 bases for J; bases not matched to a gene: 6. Germline V CDR1 and CDR2: MNHEY, SMNVEV (reference sequence). The CDR3 length is 13 residues. The chain is built from TRBV27 and TRBJ1-1; the match to TRBD1 covers 9 bases. The specimen was peripheral blood. This clonotype was obtained from a woman aged 60-75 years with COVID-19, enrolled during active disease. In nucleotides, the CDR3 is TGTGCCAGCAGTCCCACAGGGGGCCGGGAAGCTTTCTTT. Its translation is CASSPTGGREAFF.